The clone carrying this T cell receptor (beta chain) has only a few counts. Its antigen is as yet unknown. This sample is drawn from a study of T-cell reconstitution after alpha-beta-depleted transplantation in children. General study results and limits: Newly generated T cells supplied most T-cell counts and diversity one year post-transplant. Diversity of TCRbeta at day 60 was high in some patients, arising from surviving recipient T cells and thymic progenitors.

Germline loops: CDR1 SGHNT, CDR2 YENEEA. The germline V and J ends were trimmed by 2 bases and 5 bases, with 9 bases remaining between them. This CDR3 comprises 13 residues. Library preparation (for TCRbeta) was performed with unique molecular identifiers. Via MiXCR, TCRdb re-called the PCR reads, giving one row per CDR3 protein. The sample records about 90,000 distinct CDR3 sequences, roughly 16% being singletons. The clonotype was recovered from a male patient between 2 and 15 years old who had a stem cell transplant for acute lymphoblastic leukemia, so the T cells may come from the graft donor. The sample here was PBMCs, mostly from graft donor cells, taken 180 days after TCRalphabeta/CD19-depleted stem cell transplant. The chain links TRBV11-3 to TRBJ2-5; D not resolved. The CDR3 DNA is TGTGCCAGCAGCTTAAACCAGCGTGAGACCCAGTACTTC. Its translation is CASSLNQRETQYF.